This TCR beta chain is from a study of PD-1 blockade in classical Hodgkin lymphoma. Study observations and caveats: Only CD4+ TCR diversity, not CD8+, had risen significantly by C4D1.

The time point was: cycle 4 day 1 (C4D1), after about 6 weeks of nivolumab. Autologous stem cell transplantation was followed by relapse in every patient, and brentuximab vedotin exposure varied. Starting with thawed PBMCs, CD4+ T cells were purified by magnetic negative selection. Remarks on this clone: Its antigen remains unidentified.

The repertoire was sequenced with immunoSEQ multiplex PCR; TCRdb's copy has only in-frame clones and lacks some. This table has 25,000 to 35,000 clones, roughly four fifths appearing once. V shed 3 bases and J 2 bases; nucleotides not matched to a gene: 5. The CDR3 contains 15 residues. From germline, CDR1 is KGHSH and CDR2 LQKENI. This TCR derives from a human donor with classical Hodgkin lymphoma. The specimen was CD4+ T cells from blood, collected before the fourth cycle of nivolumab. The chain has TRBV18 and TRBJ2-7; 9 nucleotides match TRBD1. The CDR3 sequence: CASSPVRTGAYEQYF. The CDR3 bases are TGTGCCAGCTCACCGGTTCGGACAGGGGCCTACGAGCAGTACTTC.